Sequencing of this TCR beta chain was carried out in a study of T cell responses to AZD1222 COVID-19 vaccine. The CDR3 length is 14 residues. Germline-derived CDR1 and CDR2 are SQVTM and ANQGSEA. The J segment lost 0 bases and the V segment lost 6 bases, leaving 6 bases of the junction unmatched. Measured with immunoSEQ multiplex PCR; TCRdb has only the in-frame clones, and not every one. The sample carries some 110,000 clones, around 91% recorded once. This sequence joins TRBV29-1 and TRBJ1-1, with 8 positions matching TRBD1. The receptor was isolated from an adult in good health. This material consisted of peripheral blood, taken on day 0 of AZD1222 vaccination. CDR3 sequence reads: CSVDRGGVNTEAFF. The CDR3 nucleotides read TGCAGCGTAGACAGGGGAGGCGTGAACACTGAAGCTTTCTTT.